This paragraph reports one TCR beta chain. Its antigen is not known. With a much larger clone just one base away, this may be a read error. In this CDR3 the conserved last residue, phenylalanine or tryptophan, is missing, so a read error is likely. The DNA is left out, because the CDR3 cannot be placed on it with certainty; the CDR3 is given as TCRdb lists it. The sample originates from a study of T-cell reconstitution after alpha-beta-depleted transplantation in children. TCRbeta library preparation incorporated unique molecular identifiers. TCRdb recomputed calls from the PCR reads with MiXCR, one row per CDR3 protein. In the table there are about 260,000 distinct CDR3 sequences, roughly 10% of which are singletons. Study-wide findings and caveats: Some patients' high day-60 TCRbeta diversity was attributed to recipient cells surviving conditioning. The main origin of T-cell counts and diversity one year after transplant was newly produced T cells.

CDR1 LGHDT and CDR2 YNNKEL come from the germline V gene (reference sequence). The CDR3 length is 9 residues, termini included. Sequences were derived from peripheral blood, sampled 180 days after TCRalphabeta/CD19-depleted stem cell transplant. V usage is TRBV3-1 and J usage is TRBJ2-1. The sequence was obtained from a male patient between 2 and 9 years old who had a stem cell transplant for chronic granulomatous disease, so the T cells may come from the graft donor. CDR3 in amino acids: CASSQARFL.